These 10 T cell receptor beta chains came from one sample sequenced in a study of molecular identifiers for immune sequencing clone quantification. TCRdb re-called the PCR reads through MiXCR, storing one row per CDR3 protein. This sample has about half a million distinct CDR3 sequences, with about 21% found just once. The sequenced material came from naive CD8+ T cells from blood, with Jurkat cell RNA spiked in. Noted subset: FACS-sorted CD8+CD4-CCR7+CD45RA+ naive T cells. Source of these receptors: a human donor in good health. Some libraries in this study had Jurkat cell RNA spiked in.

J is TRBJ2-7 and V is TRBV6-2 or TRBV6-3; TRBD2 matches 7 bases. V gave up 5 bases and J gave up 0 bases; unmatched junction bases: 4. This CDR3 has 14 residues. Germline lookup yields CDR1 MNHEY and CDR2 SVGEGT. CDR3 amino acids: CASSNRDYSYEQYF. The CDR3 DNA sequence: TGTGCCAGCAGTAACCGGGACTACTCCTACGAGCAGTACTTC.

At least ten counts were recorded for this clonotype. V usage is TRBV28 and J usage is TRBJ1-1; 7 nucleotides align to TRBD1. With 2 bases clipped from V and 0 bases from J, the junction kept 9 bases outside the gene matches. There are 17 residues in the CDR3. Germline V CDR1 and CDR2: MDHEN, SYDVKM. CDR3 coding DNA: TGTGCCAGCAGTTTACCAGGGACAGCACTCTTGAACACTGAAGCTTTCTTT. Residues: CASSLPGTALLNTEAFF. The whole variable domain, remainder taken from reference TRBV28 and TRBJ1-1, is DVKVTQSSRYLVKRTGEKVFLECVQDMDHENMFWYRQDPGLGLRLIYFSYDVKMKEKGDIPEGYSVSREKKERFSLILESASTNQTSMYLCASSLPGTALLNTEAFFGQGTRLTVV.

Many counts were recorded for this clonotype. The genes are TRBV6-5 and TRBJ1-1; 9 positions agree with TRBD1. The ends lost 6 bases at V and 11 bases at J; junction bases unmatched: 19. The germline V gene encodes CDR1 MNHEY and CDR2 SVGAGI. This CDR3 spans 16 amino acids. The CDR3 loop reads CASRQRSDRGLRDAFF. The CDR3 coding sequence is TGTGCCAGCAGGCAACGATCCGACAGGGGGTTGCGCGACGCTTTCTTT.

This clonotype was found a few times. The V and J genes are TRBV4-3 and TRBJ2-7; D possibly corresponds to TRBD1 (6 bases). With 0 bases removed from V and 7 bases from J, the gap between germline ends came to 10 bases. CDR1 and CDR2 from the germline V gene are LGHNA and YSLEER. The CDR3 is 13 amino acids. CDR3 DNA: TGCGCCAGCAGCCAAGATAGGGGGATTGAGCAGTACTTC. Translated, it gives CASSQDRGIEQYF.

The V call is TRBV7-9, the J call TRBJ1-2; D possibly corresponds to TRBD1 (5 bases). CDR1 SEHNR and CDR2 FQNEAQ come from the germline V gene (reference sequence). The CDR3 totals 14 residues. V dropped 5 bases and J dropped 2 bases, with 12 bases sitting between them. The CDR3 spells CASSQGVVNYGYTF. The CDR3 DNA follows: TGTGCCAGCAGCCAGGGAGTAGTAAACTATGGCTACACCTTC.

At least ten counts were recorded for this clonotype. The chain joins TRBV13 to TRBJ1-1, with D maybe TRBD1 (5 bases). The CDR3 has 15 amino acids. V was pared by 4 bases and J by 5 bases, with 17 bases between. The V gene's germline CDR1 is PRHDT and CDR2 FYEKMQ (reference sequence). The CDR3 nucleotides are TGTGCCAGCAGCTACCCCGGGACGGGGCTTACTGAAGCTTTCTTT. Its protein is CASSYPGTGLTEAFF.

This clonotype was recorded at least ten times. The gene calls are TRBV5-4 and TRBJ2-2; 8 nucleotides match TRBD2. The CDR3 has 16 residues. With V trimmed by 4 bases and J by 2 bases, 7 bases remained unmatched. Germline V gene lookup returns CDR1 SGHNT and CDR2 YYREEE (reference sequence). CDR3 bases: TGTGCCAGCAGCGGACGTAGCGGGGCTAACACCGGGGAGCTGTTTTTT. Amino acids: CASSGRSGANTGELFF.

This clonotype showed up many times. The junction shows a germline mismatch at one end, possibly a read error. The CDR3 DNA reads TGTGCTAGCAGCCTGGACAGGGCCCACGAGCAGTACTTC. Translation: CASSLDRAHEQYF. The chain uses TRBV7-7 and TRBJ2-7; 8 bases align to TRBD1. This CDR3 contains 13 residues. Germline V gives CDR1 SSHAT, CDR2 FNYEAQ (reference sequence).

This clonotype showed up many times. The chain couples TRBV6-2 or TRBV6-3 to TRBJ1-1, with 8 bases fitting TRBD1. Germline V lookup: CDR1 MNHEY, CDR2 SVGEGT. The CDR3 contains 16 residues. The junction had 12 bases not matched to a gene; V was cut back by 6 bases and J by 3 bases. CDR3 DNA sequence: TGTGCCAGCAGCCCCGGACAGGGCCAAGGATACACTGAAGCTTTCTTT. Its translation is CASSPGQGQGYTEAFF.

There are many counts of this clonotype. The chain uses TRBV4-1 and TRBJ1-1; D uncertain. Trimming took off 1 base at V and 0 bases at J, with 9 bases between the two ends. Germline V gene sequence: CDR1 MGHRA, CDR2 YSYEKL. The CDR3 spans 15 residues. In DNA, the CDR3 is TGCGCCAGCAGCCAAGGGACGGAGATGAACACTGAAGCTTTCTTT. It codes for CASSQGTEMNTEAFF.